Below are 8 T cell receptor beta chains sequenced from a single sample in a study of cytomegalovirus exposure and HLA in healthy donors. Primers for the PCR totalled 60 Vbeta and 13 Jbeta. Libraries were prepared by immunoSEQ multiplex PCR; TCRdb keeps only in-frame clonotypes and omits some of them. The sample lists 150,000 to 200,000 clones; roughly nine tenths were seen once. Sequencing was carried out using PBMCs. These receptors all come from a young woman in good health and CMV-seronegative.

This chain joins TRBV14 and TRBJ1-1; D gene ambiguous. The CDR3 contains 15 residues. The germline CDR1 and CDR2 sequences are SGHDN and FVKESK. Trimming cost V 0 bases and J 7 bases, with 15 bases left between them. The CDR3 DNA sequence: TGTGCCAGCAGCCAAGATCCGGTCGGGATAGGTGAAGCTTTCTTT. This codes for CASSQDPVGIGEAFF.

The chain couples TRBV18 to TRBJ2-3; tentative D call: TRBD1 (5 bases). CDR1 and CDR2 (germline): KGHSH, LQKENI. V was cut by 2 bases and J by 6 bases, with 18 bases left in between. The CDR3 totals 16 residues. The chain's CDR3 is CASSPLVSRARDTQYF. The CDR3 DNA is TGTGCCAGCTCACCATTGGTCTCCAGGGCGAGGGATACGCAGTATTTT.

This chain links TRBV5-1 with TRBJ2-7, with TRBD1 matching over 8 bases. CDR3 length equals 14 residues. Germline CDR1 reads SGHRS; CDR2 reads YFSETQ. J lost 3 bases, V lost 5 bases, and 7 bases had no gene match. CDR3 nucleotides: TGCGCCAGCAGAGAAGGGACAGGAAACTACGAGCAGTACTTC. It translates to CASREGTGNYEQYF. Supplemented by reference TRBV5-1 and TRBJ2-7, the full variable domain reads KAGVTQTPRYLIKTRGQQVTLSCSPISGHRSVSWYQQTPGQGLQFLFEYFSETQRNKGNFPGRFSGRQFSNSRSEMNVSTLELGDSALYLCASREGTGNYEQYFGPGTRLTVT.

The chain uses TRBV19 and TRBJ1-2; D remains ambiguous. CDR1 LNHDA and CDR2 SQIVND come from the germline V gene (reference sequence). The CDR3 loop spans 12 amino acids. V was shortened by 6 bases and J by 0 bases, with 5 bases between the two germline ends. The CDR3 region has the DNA TGTGCCAGTAGAACAGCTAACTATGGCTACACCTTC. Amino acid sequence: CASRTANYGYTF.

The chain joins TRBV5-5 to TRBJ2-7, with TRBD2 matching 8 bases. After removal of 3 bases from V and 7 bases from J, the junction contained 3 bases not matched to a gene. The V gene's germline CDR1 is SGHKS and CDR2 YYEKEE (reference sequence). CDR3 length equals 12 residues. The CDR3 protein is CASSSGLAEQYF. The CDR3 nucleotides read TGTGCCAGCAGCTCCGGACTAGCAGAGCAGTACTTC.

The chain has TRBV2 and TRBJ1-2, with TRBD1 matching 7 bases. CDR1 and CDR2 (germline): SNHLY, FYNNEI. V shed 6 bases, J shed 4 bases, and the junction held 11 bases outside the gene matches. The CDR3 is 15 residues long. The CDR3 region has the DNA TGTGCCAGCAGGCCCACAGGGGCGGTAGTCTATGGCTACACCTTC. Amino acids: CASRPTGAVVYGYTF.

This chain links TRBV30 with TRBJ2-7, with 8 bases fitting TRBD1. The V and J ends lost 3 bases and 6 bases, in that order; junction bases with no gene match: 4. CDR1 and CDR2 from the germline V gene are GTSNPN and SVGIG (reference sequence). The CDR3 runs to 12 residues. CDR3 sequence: CAWRNRGIEQYF. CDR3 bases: TGTGCCTGGAGGAACAGGGGGATCGAGCAGTACTTC.

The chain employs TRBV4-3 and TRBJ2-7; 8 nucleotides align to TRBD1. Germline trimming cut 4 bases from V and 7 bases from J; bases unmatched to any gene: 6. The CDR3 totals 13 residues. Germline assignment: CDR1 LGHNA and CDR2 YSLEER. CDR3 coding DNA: TGCGCCAGCAGCCGCACGACAGGGGCTGAGCAGTACTTC. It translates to CASSRTTGAEQYF.